This T cell receptor beta chain originates from a study of cytomegalovirus exposure and HLA in healthy donors. Looking at the study overall: Earlier, some 200 million T cells were analyzed, and about 120 million unique TCR beta sequences were found among them. Study-wide points: As a later analysis showed, a missense DCLRE1C variant was linked to trimming of TCR beta V- and J-genes.

There were likely unrecorded immune exposures, though donors were nominally healthy when sampled. The study ran its PCR with 60 Vbeta and 13 Jbeta primers. Profiling relied on immunoSEQ multiplex PCR, and the TCRdb table lists in-frame clones only, not all of them. This sample has 150,000 to 200,000 clones; 75% to 85% occur once, and the top ten carry roughly 1.4%. A note on this clone: Antigen unknown.

CDR3 length: 17 residues. CDR1 is LNHNV, CDR2 YYDKDF, per germline (reference sequence). V was pared by 1 base and J by 5 bases, with 21 bases between. This receptor was identified in a woman in her twenties or thirties in good health and CMV-seropositive. The sample comprised PBMCs. V is TRBV15 and J is TRBJ2-7; D perhaps matches TRBD1 (6 bases). CDR3 in DNA: TGTGCCACCAGCAGAGCTCGGGCCGGGACAATTGCACACGAGCAGTACTTC. This codes for CATSRARAGTIAHEQYF.